Presented here are 28 T cell receptor beta chains from one specimen sequenced in a study of post-analysis software for immune sequencing data. No antigens are known for them. Study-level findings and limits: Comparison of patients with controls showed about 5 TRBV segments more frequent in patients, TRBV5-6, TRBV5-1 and TRBV20-1 among them.

TCR beta libraries were prepared from cDNA with unique molecular identifiers. Using its own MiXCR run on the PCR reads, TCRdb lists one record per CDR3 protein. The sample lists a few hundred thousand distinct CDR3 sequences; around 40% were seen once. Sequencing input: blood. The receptor source for this set is a girl aged 5-17 years with multiple sclerosis.

V usage is TRBV7-9 and J usage is TRBJ2-1; D gene ambiguous. Trimming stripped 3 bases from V and 7 bases from J, with 10 bases between. Germline CDR1 and CDR2: SEHNR and FQNEAQ (reference sequence). This CDR3 comprises 13 residues. In DNA form, the CDR3 reads TGTGCCAGCAGCTTTTCGAGTGCAAATGAGCAGTTCTTC. It yields the protein CASSFSSANEQFF.

Of note for this clonotype: Because the CDR3's place on the DNA is in doubt, the DNA is left out and the CDR3 is given as listed by TCRdb. The V gene is TRBV7-9, the J gene TRBJ1-2. Germline V gene data show CDR1 as SEHNR and CDR2 as FQNEAQ (reference sequence). From its first to its last residue, the CDR3 has 12 amino acids. The CDR3 spells CASSLVVGSGTF.

This clonotype was detected once. The genes are TRBV20-1 and TRBJ2-1, with 7 bases matching TRBD2. The DNA end is a closer match to TRBJ2-7, so the J assignment may be wrong. The CDR3 loop spans 14 amino acids. Germline CDR1 is DFQATT and CDR2 is SNEGSKA (reference sequence). CDR3 in DNA: TGCAGTGCTAGGAGGTGGGAGGGCCGCGAAGAGCAGTACTTC. Translating gives CSARRWEGREEQYF.

The chain recombines TRBV7-9 with TRBJ2-4, with 9 positions matching TRBD1. The J call is doubtful: the DNA matches TRBJ2-7 better. This CDR3 is built from 15 residues. Germline CDR1 SEHNR, CDR2 FQNEAQ (reference sequence). The CDR3 sequence: CASSLLGQGRYEQYF. The CDR3 DNA reads as TGTGCCAGCAGCTTACTGGGACAGGGAAGGTACGAGCAGTACTTC.

The chain uses TRBV20-1 and TRBJ1-4; D call uncertain. Deletions cut 2 bases from V and 0 bases from J, with 4 bases between. The V gene's germline CDR1 is DFQATT and CDR2 SNEGSKA (reference sequence). The CDR3 sequence is 13 residues long. CDR3 protein: CSARSATNEKLFF. As DNA, the CDR3 is TGCAGTGCTAGATCCGCAACTAATGAAAAACTGTTTTTT.

Concerning this clonotype: Germline is not matched at one junction end, which may reflect a read error. The chain recombines TRBV7-7 with TRBJ2-3; D is unresolved. The CDR3 covers 14 residues. CDR1 is SSHAT, CDR2 FNYEAQ, per germline (reference sequence). CDR3 bases: TGTGCTAGCAGCTTAGGCCCTTTTACAGATACGCAGTATTTT. It yields the protein CASSLGPFTDTQYF.

The chain employs TRBV7-6 and TRBJ2-3; D possibly corresponds to TRBD1 (6 bases). The CDR3 has 15 residues. Germline values: CDR1 SGHVS, CDR2 FNYEAQ. V lost 2 bases and J lost 7, with 16 bases in between. CDR3 amino acids: CASSLTGPSGYTQYF. The CDR3 DNA reads TGTGCCAGCAGCTTAACAGGGCCGTCCGGATATACGCAGTATTTT.

In nucleotides, the CDR3 is TGTGCCAGTAGCATAGAGGGACAGGGATACAATGAGCAGTTCTTC. Its protein product is CASSIEGQGYNEQFF. The rearrangement uses TRBV6-2 or TRBV6-3 and TRBJ2-1, with 9 bases that match TRBD1. The CDR3 consists of 15 residues. V shed 9 bases, J shed 4 bases, and the junction held 10 bases outside the gene matches. CDR1 and CDR2 (germline): MNHEY, SVGEGT.

The genes are TRBV5-1 and TRBJ2-7; TRBD1 or TRBD2 may be the D gene (5 bases each). Germline V gene lookup returns CDR1 SGHRS and CDR2 YFSETQ. CDR3 length: 15 residues. V was cut by 4 bases and J by 1 base, with 15 bases left in between. The CDR3 loop reads CASSAGTPASYEQYF. The CDR3 region has the DNA TGCGCCAGCAGCGCAGGGACGCCGGCATCCTACGAGCAGTACTTC.

This clonotype was recorded a few times. The V gene is TRBV20-1, the J gene TRBJ2-7; the D gene is possibly TRBD2 (6 bases). In germline, CDR1 is DFQATT, CDR2 SNEGSKA (reference sequence). Between the trimmed V and J ends, which lost 3 bases and 0 bases, there was a span of 15 bases. The CDR3 is made up of 15 amino acids. Here the CDR3 reads CSASLALTGSYEQYF. The CDR3 DNA sequence: TGCAGTGCTAGTCTAGCGCTTACGGGCTCCTACGAGCAGTACTTC.

J is TRBJ2-1 and V is TRBV11-2, with 10 bases aligning to TRBD2. CDR1 is SGHAT, CDR2 FQNNGV, per germline. V shed 10 bases and J 7 bases; nucleotides not matched to a gene: 13. The CDR3 spans 15 residues. DNA for the CDR3: TGTGCCACCACCCAGCTAGCGGGAGCTAGGAATGAGCAGTTCTTC. As protein: CATTQLAGARNEQFF.

The chain carries TRBV25-1 and TRBJ1-2; D is undetermined. The CDR3 sequence is 11 residues long. Trimming took 0 bases from V and 4 from J, leaving 0 bases between them. The germline V gene has CDR1 MGHDK and CDR2 SYGVNS. In DNA form, the CDR3 reads TGTGCCAGCAGTGAATACTATGGCTACACCTTC. It is translated as CASSEYYGYTF.

The chain recombines TRBV15 with TRBJ2-5, with no clear D. Germline values: CDR1 LNHNV, CDR2 YYDKDF (reference sequence). V lost 0 bases and J 2 bases, leaving 7 bases between the germline ends. CDR3 length: 14 amino acids. The CDR3 nucleotides are TGTGCCACCAGCAGAGATATACCGCAAGAGACCCAGTACTTC. Encoded protein: CATSRDIPQETQYF.

J is TRBJ2-1 and V is TRBV4-1; TRBD2 matches at 16 bases. V trimming: 4 bases; J trimming: 8 bases; junction bases outside the gene matches: 2. Germline CDR1 and CDR2: MGHRA and YSYEKL. The CDR3 contains 15 residues. The CDR3 spells CASSRGLAGGDEQFF. The CDR3 bases are TGCGCCAGCAGCCGGGGACTAGCGGGAGGGGATGAGCAGTTCTTC.

This clonotype was recorded a few times. The chain combines TRBV29-1 with TRBJ2-7, with 7 bases aligning to TRBD2. Germline V lookup: CDR1 SQVTM, CDR2 ANQGSEA. This CDR3 has 13 residues. The ends lost 7 bases at V and 0 bases at J; junction bases unmatched: 6. CDR3 sequence (DNA): TGCAGCGCCTATAGCGGGTTCTCCTACGAGCAGTACTTC. Protein product: CSAYSGFSYEQYF.

This clonotype was counted a few times. This sequence joins TRBV3-1 and TRBJ1-1; a weak D match, TRBD1 (5 bases). The V end lost 5 bases, the J end lost 6 bases, and 16 bases lay between the germline ends. Per the germline V gene, CDR1 is LGHDT and CDR2 is YNNKEL (reference sequence). The CDR3 is 14 amino acids. DNA of the CDR3: TGTGCCAGCAGCGTCAGAGGCCTGGGGGCTGAAGCTTTCTTT. This codes for CASSVRGLGAEAFF.

This clonotype was observed a handful of times. This chain links TRBV20-1 with TRBJ2-5; tentative D call: TRBD2 (5 bases). This CDR3 is built from 13 residues. The germline V gene encodes CDR1 DFQATT and CDR2 SNEGSKA (reference sequence). V was clipped by 3 bases and J by 1 base, with 9 bases between them. The CDR3 DNA follows: TGCAGTGCTAGGAGACTACGCCAAGAGACCCAGTACTTC. Amino acid sequence: CSARRLRQETQYF.

The rearrangement joins TRBV7-3 to TRBJ1-2, with 8 nucleotides matching TRBD1. V lost 5 bases to trimming and J lost 2 bases; unmatched junction nucleotides: 4. The CDR3 sequence is 14 residues long. Per germline, CDR1 SGHTA and CDR2 FQGTGA. The CDR3 region is CASSPDRDNYGYTF. The CDR3 nucleotides are TGTGCCAGCAGCCCGGACAGGGACAACTATGGCTACACCTTC.

The V and J genes are TRBV29-1 and TRBJ2-1; the D call may be TRBD1 or TRBD2 (5 bases each). With the DNA end fitting TRBJ2-7 better, the J assignment may be wrong. From germline, CDR1 is SQVTM and CDR2 ANQGSEA. The CDR3 loop spans 13 amino acids. The CDR3 region is CSVGGFSYNEQYF. The CDR3 DNA reads TGCAGCGTTGGGGGGTTCTCCTACAATGAGCAGTACTTC.

In its sample, this clonotype was seen a few times. The chain carries TRBV7-9 and TRBJ1-6; D uncertain. V lost 5 bases to trimming and J lost 6 bases, with 17 bases between them. Looked up from germline, CDR1 is SEHNR and CDR2 is FQNEAQ (reference sequence). The CDR3 loop spans 16 amino acids. CDR3 DNA sequence: TGTGCCAGCAGCCTTGTGGCAACTTCCCTTAATTCACCCCTCCACTTT. This translates into CASSLVATSLNSPLHF.

The table lists this clonotype with a few counts. V and J are TRBV12-3 or TRBV12-4 and TRBJ2-1, with D perhaps TRBD2 (6 bases). The CDR3 has 15 amino acids. V gave up 3 bases and J gave up 1 base, with 10 bases separating them. The CDR3 bases are TGTGCCAGCAGTTTCGGCGGGAAATCCTACAATGAGCAGTTCTTC. Translated, it gives CASSFGGKSYNEQFF.

The J gene is TRBJ1-4, the V gene TRBV9; no firm D call. The V gene's germline CDR1 is SGDLS and CDR2 YYNGEE. This CDR3 spans 16 amino acids. Trimming stripped 4 bases from V and 0 bases from J, with 13 bases between. This chain's CDR3 is CASSPRTEPTNEKLFF. CDR3 bases: TGTGCCAGCAGCCCCCGGACGGAGCCAACTAATGAAAAACTGTTTTTT.

This clonotype was counted a few times. The gene calls are TRBV28 and TRBJ2-7; 13 positions match TRBD2. Per germline, CDR1 MDHEN and CDR2 SYDVKM. V lost 5 bases and J lost 5; bases outside the gene matches: 6. This CDR3 region has 15 residues. CDR3 sequence reads: CASSGGLAGIHEQYF. CDR3 sequence (DNA): TGTGCCAGCAGTGGGGGACTAGCGGGAATCCACGAGCAGTACTTC.

A word on this clonotype: Sequence at one end of the junction differs from germline and may be a read error. The chain employs TRBV5-1 and TRBJ2-3, with D unresolved. The CDR3 length is 15 residues. Germline CDR1 SGHRS, CDR2 YFSETQ. The CDR3 protein is CANSRNVGITDTQYF. The CDR3, as DNA: TGCGCCAACAGCAGGAATGTGGGTATCACAGATACGCAGTATTTT.

This chain uses TRBV5-1 with TRBJ2-1; 11 bases agree with TRBD2. TRBJ2-7 matches the DNA end more closely, so the J call is doubtful. This CDR3 comprises 17 residues. CDR1 and CDR2 from the germline V gene are SGHRS and YFSETQ. CDR3 in amino acids: CASSWNRLAGPYNEQYF. CDR3 bases: TGCGCCAGCAGCTGGAACCGACTAGCGGGACCCTACAATGAGCAGTACTTC.

This clonotype showed up just a few times. The chain couples TRBV3-1 to TRBJ2-3; D remains unclear. V lost 0 bases, J lost 6 bases, and 7 bases lay in between. The CDR3 covers 13 residues. Germline CDR1 LGHDT, CDR2 YNNKEL (reference sequence). The CDR3 sequence: CASSQEKGDTQYF. The CDR3 DNA follows: TGTGCCAGCAGCCAAGAGAAAGGGGATACGCAGTATTTT.

In regard to this clonotype: One end of the junction does not line up with germline, which may come from a read error. The rearrangement joins TRBV25-1 to TRBJ2-3; D remains ambiguous. Germline CDR1 is MGHDK and CDR2 is SYGVNS. The CDR3 runs to 13 residues. DNA of the CDR3: TGTGCCAGCAGTGAATGGAGCACAGATACACAGTATTTT. It encodes CASSEWSTDTQYF.

The chain is built from TRBV9 and TRBJ2-1; D is unclear. There are 16 residues in the CDR3. Germline V gene sequence: CDR1 SGDLS, CDR2 YYNGEE. Trimming took 0 bases from V and 0 from J, leaving 10 bases between them. The CDR3 spells CASSVGTDSSYNEQFF. The CDR3 DNA reads as TGTGCCAGCAGCGTAGGCACGGATAGCTCCTACAATGAGCAGTTCTTC.